This T cell receptor (beta chain) originates from a study of blood T cells in healthy people across ages. Whole-study results and caveats: Considered underestimates were the diversity estimates obtained from one million T cells.

The second PCR ran roughly 6 to 11 cycles with a sample-barcoded 5' primer and J-beta primers. TCRdb analysed the 5' RACE reads with MiXCR anew, one entry per CDR3 protein. Of about 730,000 distinct CDR3 sequences in the sample, 43% were seen once. V was cut by 1 base and J by 1 base, with 20 bases left in between. The germline V gene has CDR1 MNHEY and CDR2 SVGEGT. The CDR3 is 19 amino acids. For this clonotype: The target antigen is unknown.

Material for sequencing was blood. This receptor was obtained from a woman aged 60 to 75 in good health. The chain is built from TRBV6-2 or TRBV6-3 and TRBJ2-4, with D possibly TRBD2 on 5 matching bases. DNA for the CDR3: TGTGCCAGCAGTTACTTTTTTGCGACTACCACAAGGGCCAAAAACATTCAGTACTTC. It codes for CASSYFFATTTRAKNIQYF.